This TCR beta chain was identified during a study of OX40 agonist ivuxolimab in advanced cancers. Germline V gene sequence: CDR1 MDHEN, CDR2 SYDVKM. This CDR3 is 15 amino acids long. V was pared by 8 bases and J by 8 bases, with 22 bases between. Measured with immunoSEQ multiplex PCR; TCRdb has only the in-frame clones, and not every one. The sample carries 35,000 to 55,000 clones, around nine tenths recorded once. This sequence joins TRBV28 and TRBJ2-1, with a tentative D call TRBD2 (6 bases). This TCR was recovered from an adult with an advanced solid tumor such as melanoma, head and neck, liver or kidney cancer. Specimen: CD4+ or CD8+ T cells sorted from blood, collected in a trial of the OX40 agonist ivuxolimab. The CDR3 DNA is TGTGCCAGCCAAGCCTGGAGGGCCCAGCTCGATGAGCAGTTCTTC. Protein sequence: CASQAWRAQLDEQFF.